This T cell receptor (beta chain) derives from a study of T-cell memory formation after mild COVID-19. The study, taken as a whole, reports: Prior to infection, memory already included some responding clones, suggesting cross-reactive memory joined. Day 15 to 85 contractors were CD4/CD8 balanced; later expanders leaned CD4+. Contracting CD4+ clones lay largely in CM and EM, with CD8+ ones residing in EMRA.

In TCRdb, the 5' RACE reads were re-called with MiXCR into one record per CDR3 protein. The sample yields a few hundred thousand distinct CDR3 sequences, 28% seen once. Comments on this clonotype: The antigen is undetermined.

The germline V and J ends were trimmed by 4 bases and 5 bases, with 15 bases remaining between them. This CDR3 region has 14 residues. Germline CDR1 SGHVS, CDR2 FQNEAQ. The receptor comes from an adult woman who had mild COVID-19 (a few samples of this study predate the infection). Cell type and time point are not known. The rearrangement joins TRBV7-8 to TRBJ2-7, with D hard to call. Sequencing used PBMCs or a T cell subset sorted from them (not recorded which). This chain's CDR3 is CASSSSRVEHEQYF. The DNA for the CDR3 is TGTGCCAGCAGCTCGAGTCGTGTGGAACACGAGCAGTACTTC.